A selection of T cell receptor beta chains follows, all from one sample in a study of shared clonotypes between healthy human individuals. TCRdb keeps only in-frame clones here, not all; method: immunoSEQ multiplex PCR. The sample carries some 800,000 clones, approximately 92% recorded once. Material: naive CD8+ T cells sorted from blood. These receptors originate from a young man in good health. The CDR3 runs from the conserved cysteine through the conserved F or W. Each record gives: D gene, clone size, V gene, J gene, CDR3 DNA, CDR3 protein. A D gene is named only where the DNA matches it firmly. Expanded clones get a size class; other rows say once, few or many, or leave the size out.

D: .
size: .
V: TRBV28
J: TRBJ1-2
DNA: TGTGCCAGCAGCGGCCCTGTCGGGGGTGGCTACACCTTC
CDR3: CASSGPVGGGYTF

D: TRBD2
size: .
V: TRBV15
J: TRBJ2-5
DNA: TGTGCCACCAGCGGCGGGAGTTTCGAGACCCAGTACTTC
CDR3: CATSGGSFETQYF

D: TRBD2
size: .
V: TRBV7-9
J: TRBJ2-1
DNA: TGTGCCAGCAGCTCCCTGAGCGGGGGCAGCTCCTACAATGAGCAGTTCTTC
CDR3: CASSSLSGGSSYNEQFF

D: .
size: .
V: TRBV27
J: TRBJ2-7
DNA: TGTGCCAGCAGTTATACAGCAACACGCCACGAGCAGTACTTC
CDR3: CASSYTATRHEQYF

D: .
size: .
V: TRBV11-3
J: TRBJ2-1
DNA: TGTGCCAGCAGCTCGGTGCTAGCGACTTACAATGAGCAGTTCTTC
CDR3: CASSSVLATYNEQFF

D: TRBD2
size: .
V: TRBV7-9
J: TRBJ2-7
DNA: TGTGCCAGCAGCCAGAGCGGGAGGGAGCCCTACGAGCAGTACTTC
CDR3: CASSQSGREPYEQYF

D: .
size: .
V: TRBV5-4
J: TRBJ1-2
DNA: TGTGCCAGCAGCTTGCAATCAGGTTGGGGCTACACCTTC
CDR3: CASSLQSGWGYTF

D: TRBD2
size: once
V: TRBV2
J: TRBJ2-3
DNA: TGTGCCAGCAGTACACTAGCGGGGGCTAGCACAGATACGCAGTATTTT
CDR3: CASSTLAGASTDTQYF

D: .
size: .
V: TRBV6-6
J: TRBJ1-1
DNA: TGTGCCAGCAGTTACCAGAAACACCTTTTGAACACTGAAGCTTTCTTT
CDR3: CASSYQKHLLNTEAFF

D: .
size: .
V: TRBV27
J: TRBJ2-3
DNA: TGTGCCAGCAGTCAGGGGGGGAGAACAGATACGCAGTATTTT
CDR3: CASSQGGRTDTQYF